The rows below give T cell receptor beta chains drawn from one sample of a study of T cell responses to AZD1222 COVID-19 vaccine. Method: immunoSEQ multiplex PCR; TCRdb's copy keeps in-frame clones and lacks some. The repertoire holds about 190,000 clones, around 91% seen once, with about 6.9% in the top ten. The starting material was peripheral blood, obtained on day 0 of AZD1222 vaccination. The source is an adult in good health. Both conserved end residues are part of each CDR3. The D gene is left open where the match is weak. Only some rows state a clone size, as once, few, many or a class for expanded clones.

J	size	V	D	CDR3	DNA
TRBJ1-5	.	TRBV11-2	.	CASSLGQSGQPQHF	TGTGCCAGCAGCTTAGGGCAATCAGGACAGCCCCAGCATTTT
TRBJ2-5	.	TRBV27	.	CASSLYPLDSEGQETQYF	TGTGCCAGCAGTTTATACCCACTAGACTCCGAGGGGCAAGAGACCCAGTACTTC
TRBJ2-5	.	TRBV12-3/TRBV12-4	TRBD1	CASSFGTVETQYF	TGTGCCAGCAGTTTTGGGACAGTAGAGACCCAGTACTTC
TRBJ2-2	.	TRBV29-1	TRBD1	CSAREQGGTGELFF	TGCAGCGCCCGGGAACAGGGGGGCACCGGGGAGCTGTTTTTT
TRBJ2-6	.	TRBV6-4	.	CASSTDSSGANVLTF	TGTGCCAGCAGTACCGACAGCTCTGGGGCCAACGTCCTGACTTTC
TRBJ1-5	.	TRBV6-1	.	CASREVNQPQHF	TGTGCCAGCAGGGAAGTCAATCAGCCCCAGCATTTT
TRBJ1-5	.	TRBV6-5	.	CASRRGGDNQPQHF	TGTGCCAGCAGGAGGGGGGGGGACAATCAGCCCCAGCATTTT
TRBJ1-1	.	TRBV15	.	CATSREGVSSAFF	TGTGCCACCAGCAGAGAGGGAGTCTCGAGTGCTTTCTTT
TRBJ2-4	once	TRBV7-2	.	CASSYNRRGGAKNIQYF	TGTGCCAGCAGCTATAACAGACGGGGTGGGGCCAAAAACATTCAGTACTTC
TRBJ1-3	.	TRBV2	.	CASSEAEGSGNTIYF	TGTGCCAGCAGTGAAGCGGAGGGCTCTGGAAACACCATATATTTT
TRBJ2-1	.	TRBV6-5	.	CASSYDPASSYNEQFF	TGTGCCAGCAGTTACGATCCGGCAAGCTCCTACAATGAGCAGTTCTTC
TRBJ1-4	.	TRBV5-4	TRBD1	CASSPAGQGVGEKLFF	TGTGCCAGCAGCCCCGCGGGACAGGGGGTGGGTGAAAAACTGTTTTTT
TRBJ2-7	.	TRBV11-2	.	CASSPTETYEQYF	TGTGCCAGCAGCCCAACAGAGACCTACGAGCAGTACTTC
TRBJ1-1	.	TRBV19	TRBD1	CASSIPGTGRYGTEAFF	TGTGCCAGTAGTATTCCCGGGACAGGGAGGTATGGCACTGAAGCTTTCTTT
TRBJ1-1	.	TRBV5-1	.	CASSLVLTGNTEAFF	TGCGCCAGCAGCTTGGTCCTGACAGGGAACACTGAAGCTTTCTTT
TRBJ2-2	.	TRBV29-1	.	CSVGDRINTGELFF	TGCAGCGTAGGAGACAGGATTAACACCGGGGAGCTGTTTTTT
TRBJ2-5	.	TRBV2	.	CASGAGRYQETQYF	TGTGCCTCCGGTGCGGGGAGATACCAAGAGACCCAGTACTTC
TRBJ2-2	.	TRBV6-2/TRBV6-3	.	CASSYVTGELFF	TGTGCCAGCAGTTACGTCACCGGGGAGCTGTTTTTT
TRBJ2-3	.	TRBV5-5	.	CASSRWTATSTDTQYF	TGTGCCAGCAGTCGTTGGACAGCCACTAGCACAGATACGCAGTATTTT
TRBJ1-1	.	TRBV19	.	CASSPAVGGTEAFF	TGTGCCAGTAGTCCCGCCGTAGGGGGAACTGAAGCTTTCTTT
TRBJ1-5	.	TRBV6-1	.	CASRMTGSNQPQHF	TGTGCCAGCAGAATGACAGGTAGCAATCAGCCCCAGCATTTT
TRBJ1-2	few	TRBV20-1	.	CSASKQGGEGYTF	TGCAGTGCCAGTAAACAGGGAGGCGAGGGCTACACCTTC
TRBJ2-1	once	TRBV5-1	.	CASSFGQAEQFF	TGCGCCAGCAGCTTCGGCCAGGCTGAGCAGTTCTTC
TRBJ2-6	.	TRBV18	.	CASSPPQGSSGANVLTF	TGTGCCAGCTCACCACCGCAAGGAAGCTCTGGGGCCAACGTCCTGACTTTC
TRBJ2-2	.	TRBV2	TRBD1	CASYAGGSGELFF	TGTGCCAGCTATGCAGGGGGCTCCGGGGAGCTGTTTTTT
TRBJ1-1	.	TRBV4-1	.	CASSESFLQGNTEAFF	TGCGCCAGCAGCGAATCTTTTCTACAGGGGAACACTGAAGCTTTCTTT
TRBJ1-3	.	TRBV14	.	CASSHQGFGNTIYF	TGTGCCAGCAGCCACCAAGGATTTGGAAACACCATATATTTT
TRBJ1-2	.	TRBV10-3	.	CAISEDRTYGYTF	TGTGCCATCAGTGAGGACAGGACCTATGGCTACACCTTC
TRBJ1-4	.	TRBV6-5	TRBD1	CASRLQGAPNEKLFF	TGTGCCAGCAGGCTCCAGGGGGCGCCTAATGAAAAACTGTTTTTT
TRBJ2-1	.	TRBV11-3	TRBD2	CASSKAGGSYNEQFF	TGTGCCAGCAGTAAAGCGGGGGGCTCCTACAATGAGCAGTTCTTC
TRBJ1-3	.	TRBV6-5	.	CASLGEAGNTIYF	TGTGCCAGCTTAGGGGAGGCTGGAAACACCATATATTTT
TRBJ1-3	.	TRBV4-1	.	CASSYQIHSSGNTIYF	TGCGCCAGCAGCTATCAGATACATTCCTCTGGAAACACCATATATTTT
TRBJ1-6	.	TRBV5-6	.	CASSLRANSPLHF	TGTGCCAGCAGCCTTAGGGCTAATTCACCCCTCCACTTT
TRBJ1-1	.	TRBV4-1	.	CASTPAGWTGHTEAFF	TGCGCCAGCACCCCCGCCGGCTGGACGGGGCACACTGAAGCTTTCTTT
TRBJ2-3	once	TRBV9	.	CASSPPDTDTQYF	TGTGCCAGCAGCCCCCCGGACACAGATACGCAGTATTTT
TRBJ2-1	.	TRBV6-2/TRBV6-3	TRBD2	CASSSGTSGVYSYNEQFF	TGTGCCAGCAGTTCCGGGACTAGCGGGGTGTATTCCTACAATGAGCAGTTCTTC
TRBJ2-3	once	TRBV6-4	TRBD1	CASSDSGTGAQYF	TGTGCCAGCAGTGATAGCGGGACAGGGGCGCAGTATTTT
TRBJ1-2	.	TRBV10-3	.	CAISDPSPALRGRPEYGYTF	TGTGCCATCAGTGACCCCTCCCCCGCGCTTAGGGGTCGGCCCGAATATGGCTACACCTTC
TRBJ2-2	.	TRBV11-2	.	CASSLVGGATGELFF	TGTGCCAGCAGCTTAGTAGGGGGAGCCACCGGGGAGCTGTTTTTT
TRBJ1-1	.	TRBV5-1	.	CASRSGFSTEAFF	TGCGCCAGCAGAAGTGGGTTTAGCACTGAAGCTTTCTTT
TRBJ2-2	.	TRBV4-2	.	CASSQVSGQTGELFF	TGTGCCAGCAGCCAAGTTTCAGGGCAGACCGGGGAGCTGTTTTTT
TRBJ2-6	once	TRBV5-1	.	CASSWDVGSGANVLTF	TGCGCCAGCAGCTGGGACGTTGGGTCAGGGGCCAACGTCCTGACTTTC
TRBJ1-1	.	TRBV5-1	.	CASSLFGQSDTEAFF	TGCGCCAGCAGCTTGTTTGGACAGTCGGACACTGAAGCTTTCTTT
TRBJ1-6	.	TRBV6-5	.	CASSYGLPGGNSPLHF	TGTGCCAGCAGTTACGGCCTGCCCGGGGGTAATTCACCCCTCCACTTT
TRBJ1-3	.	TRBV3-1/TRBV3-2	.	CASSRDPEMGATGNTIYF	TGTGCCAGCAGCCGGGACCCGGAGATGGGGGCCACTGGAAACACCATATATTTT
TRBJ1-4	.	TRBV5-4	TRBD1	CASSVRDRDEKLFF	TGTGCCAGCAGCGTCCGGGACAGGGATGAAAAACTGTTTTTT